Below, 20 T cell receptor beta chains from the same sample are listed, as sequenced in a study of blood T cell repertoires in COVID-19. Generated by immunoSEQ multiplex PCR, the TCRdb table keeps only in-frame clones and is missing some. The repertoire holds under 300,000 clones, with approximately 83% as singletons. The sequenced material came from peripheral blood. These receptor sequences come from an elderly woman with acute or convalescent COVID-19.

The rearrangement links TRBV2 to TRBJ2-5; 10 bases map to TRBD1. CDR3 length: 15 residues. The germline CDR1 and CDR2 sequences are SNHLY and FYNNEI. The junction had 6 bases not matched to a gene; V was cut back by 4 bases and J by 4 bases. This CDR3 is CASSADRGRVETQYF. CDR3 coding DNA: TGTGCCAGCAGTGCCGACAGGGGGCGAGTAGAGACCCAGTACTTC.

V usage is TRBV3-1 (or the pseudogene TRBV3-2) and J usage is TRBJ1-2, with 8 nucleotides matching TRBD1. The CDR3 totals 14 residues. The V gene's germline CDR1 is LGHDT and CDR2 YNNKEL (reference sequence). J gave up 3 bases and V 4 bases, and 4 bases lay outside the gene matches. The CDR3, as DNA: TGTGCCAGCAGCCTTGGACAGGGAGACTATGGCTACACCTTC. Protein product: CASSLGQGDYGYTF.

The chain links TRBV11-2 to TRBJ2-7, with a possible D match to TRBD1 (6 bases). The V gene lost 4 bases and the J gene lost 9 bases, with 16 bases spanning the gap. This CDR3 spans 13 amino acids. Germline V gives CDR1 SGHAT, CDR2 FQNNGV. The CDR3 here is CASSSGTTLGQYF. Here the CDR3 DNA reads TGTGCCAGCAGCTCCGGGACAACCCTAGGGCAGTACTTC.

The CDR3 region is CATSDWRQGTGELFF. CDR3 sequence (DNA): TGTGCCACCAGTGATTGGAGACAGGGAACCGGGGAGCTGTTTTTT. V and J are TRBV24-1 and TRBJ2-2; 7 nucleotides align to TRBD1. The ends lost 2 bases at V and 5 bases at J; junction bases unmatched: 4. CDR1 KGHDR and CDR2 SFDVKD come from the germline V gene. This CDR3 has 15 residues.

The V gene is TRBV5-4, the J gene TRBJ1-2, with TRBD1 as a possible D gene (5 bases). This CDR3 contains 15 residues. V lost 4 bases and J 2 bases, leaving 15 bases between the germline ends. Germline-derived CDR1 and CDR2 are SGHNT and YYREEE (reference sequence). The CDR3 loop is CASSQGGTRNYGYTF. DNA for the CDR3: TGTGCCAGCAGCCAGGGAGGGACTCGAAACTATGGCTACACCTTC.

As for this clone: The junction departs from the called germline gene at one end, perhaps through a read error. V usage is TRBV7-7 and J usage is TRBJ1-4, with D maybe TRBD1 (6 bases). The CDR3 is 15 residues long. Germline V lookup: CDR1 SSHAT, CDR2 FNYEAQ (reference sequence). As DNA, the CDR3 is TGTGCTAGCAGCCACCAGGGGCGGGTCTCTGAAAAACTGTTTTTT. Its translation: CASSHQGRVSEKLFF.

The chain couples TRBV5-1 to TRBJ2-1, with 12 bases matching TRBD2. This CDR3 contains 16 residues. CDR1 and CDR2 from the germline V gene are SGHRS and YFSETQ. The J segment lost 8 bases and the V segment lost 1 base, leaving 7 bases of the junction unmatched. CDR3 DNA: TGCGCCAGCAGCTTGTTAGCTAGCGGGGGGGCCGATGAGCAGTTCTTC. Translated, it gives CASSLLASGGADEQFF.

The genes are TRBV28 and TRBJ1-1, with 7 bases fitting TRBD1. Germline V lookup: CDR1 MDHEN, CDR2 SYDVKM. The CDR3 consists of 16 residues. V was clipped by 6 bases and J by 6 bases; unmatched bases: 16. The CDR3 bases are TGTGCCAGCAGCCGCCCTGGGTTTACAGGGGTCCCTGAAGCTTTCTTT. Its translation: CASSRPGFTGVPEAFF.

The chain has TRBV5-1 and TRBJ2-7, with 9 bases lining up with TRBD1. The CDR3 is 14 amino acids. Germline V gene sequence: CDR1 SGHRS, CDR2 YFSETQ. V was clipped by 5 bases and J by 3 bases; unmatched bases: 6. The CDR3 region has the DNA TGCGCCAGCAGGGGAGCGACAGGGGGCTACGAGCAGTACTTC. The encoded protein is CASRGATGGYEQYF.

V is TRBV3-1 (or the pseudogene TRBV3-2) and J is TRBJ2-7; D is possibly TRBD1 (6 bases). The germline V gene encodes CDR1 LGHDT and CDR2 YNNKEL (reference sequence). This CDR3 has 13 amino acids. V dropped 4 bases and J dropped 2 bases, with 9 bases sitting between them. The CDR3, as DNA: TGTGCCAGCAGCCCGACAGGACCCTACGAGCAGTACTTC. Translated, it gives CASSPTGPYEQYF.

This chain uses TRBV18 with TRBJ2-1; 12 bases are a match to TRBD2. The V segment lost 5 bases and the J segment 7 bases; nucleotides outside the gene matches: 12. This CDR3 is 17 amino acids long. The V gene's germline CDR1 is KGHSH and CDR2 LQKENI. The CDR3 loop reads CASSTLALAGGRNEQFF. Here the CDR3 DNA reads TGTGCCAGCTCAACCCTGGCGCTAGCGGGGGGGCGGAATGAGCAGTTCTTC.

This clone was seen a few times. The gene calls are TRBV7-8 and TRBJ1-5; 8 nucleotides align to TRBD1. Germline lookup yields CDR1 SGHVS and CDR2 FQNEAQ. V was clipped by 4 bases and J by 4 bases; unmatched bases: 9. CDR3 length: 16 residues. The CDR3 protein is CASSSWGTGKNQPQHF. In DNA, the CDR3 is TGTGCCAGCAGCTCCTGGGGGACAGGAAAGAATCAGCCCCAGCATTTT. Full variable domain (outside the CDR3, taken from reference TRBV7-8 and TRBJ1-5): GAGVSQSPRYKVAKRGQDVALRCDPISGHVSLFWYQQALGQGPEFLTYFQNEAQLDKSGLPSDRFFAERPEGSVSTLKIQRTQQEDSAVYLCASSSWGTGKNQPQHFGDGTRLSIL.

A note on this clone: This may arise from a read error, as a much more abundant clone is one base away. The genes are TRBV5-4 and TRBJ2-3, with D perhaps TRBD1 (5 bases). The CDR3 contains 13 residues. The V end lost 2 bases, the J end lost 1 base, and 5 bases lay between the germline ends. CDR1 SGHNT and CDR2 YYREEE come from the germline V gene (reference sequence). The CDR3 region is CASSFRGTDTQYF. The CDR3 nucleotides read TGTGCCAGCAGCTTCAGGGGCACAGATACGCAGTATTTT.

The V and J genes are TRBV6-6 and TRBJ2-7, with a tentative D call TRBD1 (6 bases). Germline V CDR1 and CDR2: MNHNY, SVGAGI (reference sequence). V dropped 4 bases and J dropped 3 bases, with 13 bases sitting between them. This CDR3 region has 14 residues. The CDR3: CASSSSRGIYEQYF. The CDR3 DNA reads as TGTGCCAGCAGTTCCTCGAGGGGGATCTACGAGCAGTACTTC.

V is TRBV19 and J is TRBJ1-2; possibly TRBD1 for D (6 bases). CDR1 is LNHDA, CDR2 SQIVND, per germline (reference sequence). The CDR3 is 15 residues long. Trimming left V 7 bases short and J 7 bases short, with 22 bases between. CDR3 region: CASNFGGGDRSGYTF. The CDR3 DNA follows: TGTGCCAGTAATTTCGGAGGGGGGGACCGGAGTGGCTACACCTTC.

V usage is TRBV5-1 and J usage is TRBJ1-2, with a possible D match to TRBD1 (6 bases). CDR1 and CDR2 from the germline V gene are SGHRS and YFSETQ. Trimming took 5 bases from V and 1 from J, leaving 12 bases between them. This CDR3 has 14 amino acids. CDR3 sequence reads: CASSAGGGNYGYTF. CDR3 bases: TGCGCCAGCAGTGCGGGGGGCGGTAACTATGGCTACACCTTC.

The V gene is TRBV5-1, the J gene TRBJ2-2; TRBD1 agrees at 8 bases. This CDR3 contains 16 residues. After removal of 3 bases from V and 1 base from J, the junction contained 5 bases not matched to a gene. CDR1 and CDR2 (germline): SGHRS, YFSETQ. The CDR3 reads CASSSQGVMNTGELFF. The CDR3 coding sequence is TGCGCCAGCAGCTCACAGGGGGTTATGAACACCGGGGAGCTGTTTTTT.

The chain carries TRBV2 and TRBJ2-6; 10 nucleotides line up with TRBD1. The germline V gene has CDR1 SNHLY and CDR2 FYNNEI. This CDR3 is built from 18 residues. Trimming at V came to 2 bases and at J to 1 base, leaving 5 bases not matched to a gene. This CDR3 reads CASSEWGTGASGANVLTF. The CDR3 DNA reads as TGTGCCAGCAGTGAATGGGGGACAGGGGCTTCTGGGGCCAACGTCCTGACTTTC.

The gene calls are TRBV9 and TRBJ2-3; TRBD1 is a possible D gene (5 bases). V gave up 0 bases and J gave up 2 bases, with 16 bases separating them. The CDR3 has 17 residues. The germline V gene has CDR1 SGDLS and CDR2 YYNGEE. The CDR3 nucleotides are TGTGCCAGCAGCGTAGGTGGGTTCGGACAACTCACAGATACGCAGTATTTT. This encodes CASSVGGFGQLTDTQYF.

The chain uses TRBV5-1 and TRBJ1-4, with D maybe TRBD1 (5 bases). The V end was cut by 1 base, the J end by 5 bases, with 9 bases between. This CDR3 is 14 amino acids long. Germline lookup yields CDR1 SGHRS and CDR2 YFSETQ. The CDR3 region has the DNA TGCGCCAGCAGCTTGTATCGGGGGAATGAAAAACTGTTTTTT. Encoded protein: CASSLYRGNEKLFF.